This T cell receptor beta chain was documented in a study of blood T cells in healthy people across ages. Individuals who donated were healthy Caucasians from Russia aged roughly 6 to 95. Peripheral blood samples of 9.5 to 10 milliliters were drawn from each donor. Total RNA, at least 6 micrograms per sample, came from PBMCs. A few counts support this clonotype. Its antigen remains unknown. A second about 6 to 11 cycle PCR used barcoded and J-beta primers. TCRdb redid the calling of the 5' RACE reads with MiXCR, one entry per CDR3 protein. In the table there are under 1,000,000 distinct CDR3 sequences, about 42% of which are singletons. CDR3 length: 18 amino acids. V shed 0 bases and J 0 bases; nucleotides not matched to a gene: 9. Per the germline V gene, CDR1 is DFQATT and CDR2 is SNEGSKA (reference sequence). General study results and limits: Aged donors had fewer naive CD4+ cells and lower diversity than long-lived donors.

The receptor comes from an elderly man in good health. Sequencing was done on a sample of blood. The rearrangement joins TRBV20-1 to TRBJ2-4, with TRBD2 identical over 9 bases. The DNA for the CDR3 is TGCAGTGCTAGAGATAATAGCGGGGGAGCTCTAGCCAAAAACATTCAGTACTTC. It translates to CSARDNSGGALAKNIQYF.